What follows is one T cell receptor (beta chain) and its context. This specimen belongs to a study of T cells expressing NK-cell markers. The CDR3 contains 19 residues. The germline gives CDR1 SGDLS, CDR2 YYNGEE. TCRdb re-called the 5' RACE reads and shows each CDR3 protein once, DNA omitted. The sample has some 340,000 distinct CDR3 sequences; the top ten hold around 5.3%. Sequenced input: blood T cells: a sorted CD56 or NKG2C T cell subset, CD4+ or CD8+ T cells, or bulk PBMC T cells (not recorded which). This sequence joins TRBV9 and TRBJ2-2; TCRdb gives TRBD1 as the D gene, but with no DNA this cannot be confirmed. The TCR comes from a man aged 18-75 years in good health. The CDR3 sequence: CASSSTGTPTIGSTGELFF.